This T cell receptor (beta chain) was observed in a study of CD8+CD57+ T cells in acquired aplastic anemia. This CDR3 region has 14 residues. In germline, CDR1 is MNHEY, CDR2 SVGEGT. The J segment lost 5 bases and the V segment lost 5 bases, leaving 8 bases of the junction unmatched. It was genomic DNA that served as the template for profiling TCR beta VDJ and CDR3. TCRdb reanalysed the reads using MiXCR and keeps one entry per CDR3 protein. The sample lists 150,000 to 200,000 distinct CDR3 sequences, 64% occurring once. The TCR originated in a human donor with severe aplastic anemia or a healthy control (not recorded which). The sequenced sample consisted of sorted CD4+, CD8+, or CD8+CD57+ T cells (not recorded which) from PBMCs. The chain uses TRBV6-2 or TRBV6-3 and TRBJ2-7, with 8 bases that match TRBD2. The CDR3 DNA follows: TGTGCCAGCAGTAATAGCGGGACACAGGACGAGCAGTACTTC. It yields the protein CASSNSGTQDEQYF.